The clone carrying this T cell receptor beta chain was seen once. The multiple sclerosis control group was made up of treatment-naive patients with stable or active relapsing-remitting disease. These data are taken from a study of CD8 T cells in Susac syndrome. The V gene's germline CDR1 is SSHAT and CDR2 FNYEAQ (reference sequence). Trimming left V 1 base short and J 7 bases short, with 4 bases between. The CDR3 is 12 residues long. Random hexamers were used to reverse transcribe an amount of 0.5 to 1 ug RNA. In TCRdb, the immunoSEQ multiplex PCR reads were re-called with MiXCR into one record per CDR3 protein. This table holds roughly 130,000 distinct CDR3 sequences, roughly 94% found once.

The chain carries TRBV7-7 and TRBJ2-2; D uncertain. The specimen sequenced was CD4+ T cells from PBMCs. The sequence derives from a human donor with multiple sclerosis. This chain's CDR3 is CASSLVGGELFF. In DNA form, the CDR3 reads TGTGCCAGCAGCTTAGTCGGCGGGGAGCTGTTTTTT.